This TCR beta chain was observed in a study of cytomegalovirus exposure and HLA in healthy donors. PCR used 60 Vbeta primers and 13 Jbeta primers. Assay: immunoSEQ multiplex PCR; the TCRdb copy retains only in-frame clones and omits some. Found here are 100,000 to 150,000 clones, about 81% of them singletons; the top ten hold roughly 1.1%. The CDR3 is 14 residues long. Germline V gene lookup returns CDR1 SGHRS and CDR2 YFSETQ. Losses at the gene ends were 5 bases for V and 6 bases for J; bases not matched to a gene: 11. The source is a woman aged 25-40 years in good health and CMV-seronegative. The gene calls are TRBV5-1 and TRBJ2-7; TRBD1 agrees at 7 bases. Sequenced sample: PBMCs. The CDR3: CASSSRQGRVEQYF. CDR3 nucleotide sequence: TGCGCCAGCAGTTCCCGACAGGGTCGAGTCGAGCAGTACTTC.